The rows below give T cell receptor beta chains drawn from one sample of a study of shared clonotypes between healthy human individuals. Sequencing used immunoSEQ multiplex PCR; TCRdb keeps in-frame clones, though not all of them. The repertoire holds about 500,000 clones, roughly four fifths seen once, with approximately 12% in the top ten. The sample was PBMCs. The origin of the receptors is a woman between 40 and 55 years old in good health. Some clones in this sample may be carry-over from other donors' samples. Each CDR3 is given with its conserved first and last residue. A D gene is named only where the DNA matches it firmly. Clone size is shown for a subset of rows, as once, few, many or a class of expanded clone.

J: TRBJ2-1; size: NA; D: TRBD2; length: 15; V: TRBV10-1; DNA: TGCGCCAGCAGTGAGATCCCTAGCGGGAGAAATGAGCAGTTCTTC; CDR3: CASSEIPSGRNEQFF
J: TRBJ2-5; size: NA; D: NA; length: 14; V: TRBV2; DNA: TGTGCCAGCAGTGAAGCTAACAAGCAAGAGACCCAGTACTTC; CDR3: CASSEANKQETQYF
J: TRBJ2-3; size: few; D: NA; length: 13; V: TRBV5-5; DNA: TGTGCCAGCAGCTTCCCCACAGAGGATACGCAGTATTTT; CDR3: CASSFPTEDTQYF
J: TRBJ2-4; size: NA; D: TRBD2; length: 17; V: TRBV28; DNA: TGTGCCAGCAGTCTCGGGGGGGCGGCTGGGGCCAAAAACATTCAGTACTTC; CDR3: CASSLGGAAGAKNIQYF
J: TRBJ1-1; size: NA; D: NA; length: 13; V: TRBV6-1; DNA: TGTGCCAGCAAACCCTCCGGGGCCCCTGAAGCTTTCTTT; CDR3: CASKPSGAPEAFF
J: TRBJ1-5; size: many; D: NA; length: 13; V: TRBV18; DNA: TGTGCCAGCTCAGGTAGCAGAGATCAGCCCCAGCATTTT; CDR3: CASSGSRDQPQHF
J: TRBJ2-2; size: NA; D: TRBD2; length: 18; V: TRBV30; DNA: TGTGCCTGGAGTGTACTCGCCCTAGCGGGAGCGGGTGCCGGGGAGCTGTTTTTT; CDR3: CAWSVLALAGAGAGELFF
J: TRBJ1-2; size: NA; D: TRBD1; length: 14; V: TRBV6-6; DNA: TGTGCCAGCAGTAATGGACAGGGGATGGTTGGCTACACCTTC; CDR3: CASSNGQGMVGYTF
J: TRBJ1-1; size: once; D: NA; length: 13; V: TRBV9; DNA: TGTGCCAGCAGCGTAATGCGGACCACTGAAGCTTTCTTT; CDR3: CASSVMRTTEAFF
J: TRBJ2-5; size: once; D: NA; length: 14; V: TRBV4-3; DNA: TGCGCCAGCAGCCAAGATCACCGTCAAGAGACCCAGTACTTC; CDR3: CASSQDHRQETQYF
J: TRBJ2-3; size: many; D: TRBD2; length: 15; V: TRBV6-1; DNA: TGTGCCACGACTAGCGGGAGTTCCGTCACAGATACGCAGTATTTT; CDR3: CATTSGSSVTDTQYF
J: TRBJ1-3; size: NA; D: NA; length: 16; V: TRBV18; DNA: TGTGCCAGCTCCCACGCGAGGGCTGGAGCTGGAAACACCATATATTTT; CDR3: CASSHARAGAGNTIYF
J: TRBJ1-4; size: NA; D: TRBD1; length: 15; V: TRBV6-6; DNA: TGTGCCAGCAGTACAGAGGGGGCGACTAATGAAAAACTGTTTTTT; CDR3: CASSTEGATNEKLFF
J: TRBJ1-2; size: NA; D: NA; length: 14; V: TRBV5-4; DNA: TGTGCCAGCAGCGCCGGTGGGGTAGGCTATGGCTACACCTTC; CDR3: CASSAGGVGYGYTF
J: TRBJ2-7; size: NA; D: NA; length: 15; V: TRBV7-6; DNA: TGTGCCAGCAGCTTAAAAGAGCGGAACTCCTACGAGCAGTACTTC; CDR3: CASSLKERNSYEQYF
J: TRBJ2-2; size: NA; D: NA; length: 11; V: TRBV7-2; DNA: TGTGCCTCCCTCCGCGCCGGGGAGCTGTTTTTT; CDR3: CASLRAGELFF
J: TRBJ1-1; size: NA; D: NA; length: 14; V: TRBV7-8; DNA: TGTGCCAGCAGCGTAACAGGGCCGAACACTGAAGCTTTCTTT; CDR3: CASSVTGPNTEAFF
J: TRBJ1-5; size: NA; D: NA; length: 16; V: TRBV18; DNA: TGTGCCAGCTCACGAACAGGGTCCGCCAGCAATCAGCCCCAGCATTTT; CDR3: CASSRTGSASNQPQHF
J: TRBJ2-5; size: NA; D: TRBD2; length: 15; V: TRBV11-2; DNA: TGTGCCAGCAGCGTCGGGCTAGCGGGAGGGGAGACCCAGTACTTC; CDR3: CASSVGLAGGETQYF
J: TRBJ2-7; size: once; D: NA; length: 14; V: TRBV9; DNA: TGTGCCAGCAGCGTAGCCTCAGGGAGCTACGAGCAGTACTTC; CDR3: CASSVASGSYEQYF
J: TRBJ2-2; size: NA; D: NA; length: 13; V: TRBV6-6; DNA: TGTGCCAGCAGTACCCCTATCACCGGGGAGCTGTTTTTT; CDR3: CASSTPITGELFF
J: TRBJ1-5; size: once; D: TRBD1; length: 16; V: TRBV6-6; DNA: TGTGCCAGCAGGGCCACAGGGGACGTTGGCAATCAGCCCCAGCATTTT; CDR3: CASRATGDVGNQPQHF
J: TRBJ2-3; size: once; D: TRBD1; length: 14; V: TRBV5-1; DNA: TGCGCCAGCAGCTCTACAGGGGGCTTAGATACGCAGTATTTT; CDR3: CASSSTGGLDTQYF
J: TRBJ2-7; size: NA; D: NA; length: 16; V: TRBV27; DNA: TGTGCCAGCAGTTTAATCAGGGACGTAGTGCGAGGCGAGCAGTACTTC; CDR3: CASSLIRDVVRGEQYF
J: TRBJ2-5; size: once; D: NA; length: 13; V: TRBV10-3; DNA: TGTGCCATCAGTGCGGGTGTCCAAGAGACCCAGTACTTC; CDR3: CAISAGVQETQYF
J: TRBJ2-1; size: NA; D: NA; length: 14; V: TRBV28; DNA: TGTGCCAGCAGGACTATGCGTCGGTACAATGAGCAGTTCTTC; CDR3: CASRTMRRYNEQFF
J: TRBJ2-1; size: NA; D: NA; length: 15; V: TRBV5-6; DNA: TGTGCCAGCAGCTTGGAACAGGGAGGGCTGGGTGAGCAGTTCTTC; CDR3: CASSLEQGGLGEQFF